The 27 T cell receptor beta chains in this list originate from one sample, sequenced in a study of naive and memory T cell subsets. Both TRBC1 and TRBC2 were covered by a beta constant-region primer of two equimolar oligonucleotides. Four rounds of PCR amplified the ligated cDNA using nested alpha and beta constant-region primers plus SP2. MiXCR was run by TCRdb on the UMI-ligation and nested PCR reads, yielding one entry per CDR3 protein. The sample consists of about 120,000 distinct CDR3 sequences, roughly 32% of them appearing once. Material: central memory CD4+ T cells from blood. These receptors came from a human donor in good health.

V usage is TRBV12-3 or TRBV12-4 and J usage is TRBJ1-4; TRBD1 matches at 9 bases. V trimming: 6 bases; J trimming: 8 bases; junction bases outside the gene matches: 4. CDR3 length equals 13 residues. CDR3 coding DNA: TGTGCCAGCAGCAGGACAGGGGAGGAAAAACTGTTTTTT. Its protein is CASSRTGEEKLFF.

The rearrangement joins TRBV28 to TRBJ2-1; 12 bases are a match to TRBD1. The CDR3 is made up of 16 amino acids. V lost 10 bases to trimming and J lost 7 bases; unmatched junction nucleotides: 14. From germline, CDR1 is MDHEN and CDR2 SYDVKM. For the CDR3, the DNA is TGTGCCACTCTCTCGCTAGGGACAGGGGGCAAGAATGAGCAGTTCTTC. Its protein product is CATLSLGTGGKNEQFF.

This clonotype was observed many times. The chain joins TRBV7-3 to TRBJ2-1; D possibly corresponds to TRBD2 (6 bases). Looked up from germline, CDR1 is SGHTA and CDR2 is FQGTGA. The CDR3 is made up of 16 amino acids. V was clipped by 5 bases and J by 1 base, with 15 bases between them. The CDR3 DNA is TGTGCCAGCAGCCCCGTGGGGGGAAATTCCTACAATGAGCAGTTCTTC. Translating it yields CASSPVGGNSYNEQFF.

This clonotype was seen a few times. CDR3 in amino acids: CASSPDRTTYEQYF. DNA of the CDR3: TGTGCCAGCAGCCCGGACAGAACCACCTACGAGCAGTACTTC. V gene TRBV7-9 combines with J gene TRBJ2-7; D is perhaps TRBD1 (6 bases). This CDR3 region has 14 residues. V dropped 5 bases and J dropped 2 bases, with 13 bases sitting between them. Germline V gene data show CDR1 as SEHNR and CDR2 as FQNEAQ (reference sequence).

This clonotype appeared a few times. This rearrangement joins TRBV6-2 or TRBV6-3 to TRBJ2-7; 8 nucleotides agree with TRBD1. Per the germline V gene, CDR1 is MNHEY and CDR2 is SVGEGT. The length of the CDR3 is 15 residues. V dropped 5 bases and J dropped 6; count of bases not matched to a gene: 12. CDR3 sequence: CASSTNGQGGGEQYF. In DNA form, the CDR3 reads TGTGCCAGCAGTACGAATGGACAGGGTGGCGGCGAGCAGTACTTC.

The V gene is TRBV29-1, the J gene TRBJ1-4, with TRBD1 matching 9 bases. Germline values: CDR1 SQVTM, CDR2 ANQGSEA. The CDR3 runs to 13 residues. The V gene end was trimmed by 7 bases and the J gene end by 7 bases; junction bases not matched to a gene: 7. The CDR3, as DNA: TGCAGCGGAATGGGACAGGGCAGTGAAAAACTGTTTTTT. It yields the protein CSGMGQGSEKLFF.

This clonotype was seen at least ten times. This sequence joins TRBV28 and TRBJ2-3, with unresolved D. From germline, CDR1 is MDHEN and CDR2 SYDVKM. V gave up 2 bases and J gave up 0 bases, with 9 bases separating them. The CDR3 sequence is 15 residues long. The CDR3 is CASSLVTISTDTQYF. The CDR3 nucleotides read TGTGCCAGCAGTTTAGTAACCATTAGCACAGATACGCAGTATTTT. Variable domain in full (rest from reference TRBV28 and TRBJ2-3): DVKVTQSSRYLVKRTGEKVFLECVQDMDHENMFWYRQDPGLGLRLIYFSYDVKMKEKGDIPEGYSVSREKKERFSLILESASTNQTSMYLCASSLVTISTDTQYFGPGTRLTVL.

This clonotype was observed at least ten times. The chain has TRBV18 and TRBJ2-1; D call uncertain. Germline V CDR1 and CDR2: KGHSH, LQKENI. The CDR3 is 13 amino acids. Trimming took 2 bases from V and 2 from J, leaving 4 bases between them. The DNA for the CDR3 is TGTGCCAGCTCACCAGAAACCTACAATGAGCAGTTCTTC. Amino acid sequence: CASSPETYNEQFF.

This clonotype was observed many times. The CDR3 DNA reads TGCAGTGCTAGTCTGACTAGCGGGAGCTACGAGCAGTACTTC. Its translation is CSASLTSGSYEQYF. The chain combines TRBV20-1 with TRBJ2-7, with TRBD2 matching over 12 bases. Germline CDR1 DFQATT, CDR2 SNEGSKA (reference sequence). The CDR3 is 14 residues long. V shed 3 bases and J 3 bases; nucleotides not matched to a gene: 3.

V gene TRBV12-3 or TRBV12-4 combines with J gene TRBJ1-1; D remains unclear. Trimming stripped 2 bases from V and 1 base from J, with 5 bases between. CDR3 size: 13 residues. The CDR3 region has the DNA TGTGCCAGCAGTTTACCCGGGAACACTGAAGCTTTCTTT. It specifies CASSLPGNTEAFF.

This clonotype was observed a handful of times. The CDR3 DNA is TGCAGTGCTACGCACCCGATAGGGAAGGGCTACACCTTC. Residues: CSATHPIGKGYTF. The genes are TRBV20-1 and TRBJ1-2; D call uncertain. Germline V gene sequence: CDR1 DFQATT, CDR2 SNEGSKA (reference sequence). V lost 4 bases to trimming and J lost 8 bases, with 17 bases between them. The CDR3 has 13 amino acids.

A few counts support this clonotype. V gene TRBV24-1 combines with J gene TRBJ2-3; 10 bases agree with TRBD2. Looked up from germline, CDR1 is KGHDR and CDR2 is SFDVKD. V was pared by 5 bases and J by 2 bases, with 6 bases of the junction left unmatched. The CDR3 extends over 16 amino acids. The CDR3 region is CATSAGTSAYTDTQYF. In DNA form, the CDR3 reads TGTGCCACCAGTGCTGGGACTAGCGCCTACACAGATACGCAGTATTTT.

CDR3 coding DNA: TGTGCCAGCAGCTCGACGGACAGGCTTTACAATGAGCAGTTCTTC. Its protein product is CASSSTDRLYNEQFF. The chain is built from TRBV5-5 and TRBJ2-1; 7 positions match TRBD1. Unmatched junction bases numbered 7, after V lost 3 bases and J lost 4 bases. Germline CDR1 and CDR2: SGHKS and YYEKEE (reference sequence). CDR3 length: 15 residues. The whole variable domain, filled in from reference TRBV5-5 and TRBJ2-1, reads DAGVTQSPTHLIKTRGQQVTLRCSPISGHKSVSWYQQVLGQGPQFIFQYYEKEERGRGNFPDRFSARQFPNYSSELNVNALLLGDSALYLCASSSTDRLYNEQFFGPGTRLTVL.

The chain recombines TRBV28 with TRBJ1-2, with D tentatively TRBD1 (6 bases). CDR1 is MDHEN and CDR2 is SYDVKM in the germline V gene. This CDR3 region has 15 residues. V was pared by 3 bases and J by 12 bases, with 23 bases between. CDR3 in amino acids: CASSFLGGAGGIHTF. Written as DNA, the CDR3 is TGTGCCAGCAGTTTTTTGGGGGGCGCCGGAGGAATCCACACCTTC.

The chain links TRBV7-2 to TRBJ2-1; no clear D gene. V was shortened by 2 bases and J by 9 bases, with 11 bases between the two germline ends. The CDR3 is made up of 13 amino acids. Germline V lookup: CDR1 SGHTA, CDR2 FQGNSA. The DNA of the CDR3 is TGTGCCAGCAGCTTAAGGGTTGTAGGTGAGCAGTTCTTC. The encoded protein is CASSLRVVGEQFF. Looking up the rest from reference TRBV7-2 and TRBJ2-1 gives the full variable domain: GAGVSQSPSNKVTEKGKDVELRCDPISGHTALYWYRQSLGQGLEFLIYFQGNSAPDKSGLPSDRFSAERTGGSVSTLTIQRTQQEDSAVYLCASSLRVVGEQFFGPGTRLTVL.

The chain's CDR3 is CSVAWGVNEQFF. CDR3 bases: TGCAGCGTTGCGTGGGGGGTCAATGAGCAGTTCTTC. The chain is built from TRBV29-1 and TRBJ2-1; D is perhaps TRBD2 (6 bases). In germline, CDR1 is SQVTM, CDR2 ANQGSEA. This CDR3 has 12 residues. Deletions cut 4 bases from V and 6 bases from J, with 10 bases between.

The chain combines TRBV30 with TRBJ1-4; weak D call: TRBD1 (5 bases). The CDR3 runs 12 residues. Per the germline V gene, CDR1 is GTSNPN and CDR2 is SVGIG (reference sequence). V shed 8 bases and J shed 8 bases, with 15 bases lying between them. CDR3 sequence reads: CAGQGRQEKLFF. CDR3 coding DNA: TGTGCCGGGCAGGGTCGTCAAGAAAAACTGTTTTTT.

Only a few counts were recorded for this clonotype. This chain uses TRBV10-2 with TRBJ2-4, with D perhaps matching TRBD1 (6 bases). CDR1 is WSHSY, CDR2 SAAADI, per germline. V lost 6 bases, J lost 12 bases, and 15 bases lay in between. This CDR3 has 12 residues. CDR3 loop: CASRGQSVDQYF. DNA of the CDR3: TGCGCCAGCAGAGGACAGTCGGTGGATCAGTACTTC.

This clonotype showed up just a few times. This chain connects TRBV12-3 or TRBV12-4 to TRBJ1-1; D gene uncertain. This CDR3 region has 16 residues. Trimming removed 2 bases from V and 0 bases from J, with 13 bases in between. The CDR3: CASSLNGVRVNTEAFF. The CDR3 nucleotides are TGTGCCAGCAGTTTAAATGGGGTCCGGGTGAACACTGAAGCTTTCTTT.

This clonotype was seen a handful of times. The rearrangement uses TRBV19 and TRBJ1-5, with a possible D match to TRBD1 (5 bases). The CDR3 covers 14 residues. V dropped 1 base and J dropped 4 bases, with 8 bases sitting between them. Germline V CDR1 and CDR2: LNHDA, SQIVND (reference sequence). CDR3 region: CASSIARGNQPQHF. The CDR3 region has the DNA TGTGCCAGTAGTATAGCTAGGGGAAATCAGCCCCAGCATTTT.

Concerning this clonotype: A junction end diverges from the germline sequence, so it may reflect a read error. The gene calls are TRBV5-1 and TRBJ1-4; possible D gene TRBD1, 5 bases. Germline CDR1 is SGHRS and CDR2 is YFSETQ. CDR3 length: 17 amino acids. In nucleotides, the CDR3 is TGCGCCGGCAGCCCGGGTGGGGGTACTGCAACTAATGAAAAACTGTTTTTT. It specifies CAGSPGGGTATNEKLFF.

This clonotype was seen repeatedly, ten times or more. This rearrangement joins TRBV29-1 to TRBJ2-1; TRBD2 agrees at 10 bases. CDR1 is SQVTM and CDR2 is ANQGSEA in the germline V gene. J lost 10 bases, V lost 6 bases, and 12 bases had no gene match. The CDR3 sequence is 14 residues long. The CDR3 bases are TGCAGCGTGGATAAGGGACTAGCGTCCGGGGAGCAGTTCTTC. Translated, it gives CSVDKGLASGEQFF.

This chain connects TRBV7-8 to TRBJ2-1, with TRBD2 matching 9 bases. The CDR3 loop spans 16 amino acids. CDR1 is SGHVS, CDR2 FQNEAQ, per germline. Trimming at V came to 2 bases and at J to 3 bases, leaving 5 bases not matched to a gene. The CDR3 coding sequence is TGTGCCAGCAGCTTAATTCTAGCGGGAAACTACAATGAGCAGTTCTTC. Residues: CASSLILAGNYNEQFF.

The rearrangement joins TRBV29-1 to TRBJ1-5; the D is unclear. Germline assignment: CDR1 SQVTM and CDR2 ANQGSEA. V lost 4 bases, J lost 2 bases, and 6 bases lay in between. The CDR3 is 12 amino acids. The CDR3, as DNA: TGCAGCGTTGCAAAGCGCAATCAGCCCCAGCATTTT. Amino acids: CSVAKRNQPQHF.

This clonotype came up a few times. The V gene is TRBV20-1, the J gene TRBJ1-1, with TRBD1 matching over 9 bases. Trimming took 1 base from V and 2 from J; bases not matched to a gene: 5. The CDR3 sequence is 15 residues long. Germline V gene sequence: CDR1 DFQATT, CDR2 SNEGSKA (reference sequence). CDR3 protein: CSARGWDRANTEAFF. CDR3 nucleotides: TGCAGTGCTAGAGGCTGGGACAGGGCCAACACTGAAGCTTTCTTT.

The gene calls are TRBV20-1 and TRBJ2-1; 9 nucleotides match TRBD2. V lost 5 bases and J lost 9; bases outside the gene matches: 8. Germline CDR1 DFQATT, CDR2 SNEGSKA (reference sequence). The CDR3 is 13 amino acids. The CDR3 DNA reads as TGCAGTGCTTTTAGCGGGAGCAACAGTGAGCAGTTCTTC. Encoded protein: CSAFSGSNSEQFF.

This clonotype was found a few times. The V gene is TRBV12-3 or TRBV12-4, the J gene TRBJ2-7; possibly TRBD1 for D (5 bases). V gave up 3 bases and J gave up 3 bases, with 21 bases separating them. The length of the CDR3 is 17 residues. CDR3 nucleotide sequence: TGTGCCAGCAGTTTTTTTACTTTTCGAGCAGGGCGCTACGAGCAGTACTTC. Its protein is CASSFFTFRAGRYEQYF.